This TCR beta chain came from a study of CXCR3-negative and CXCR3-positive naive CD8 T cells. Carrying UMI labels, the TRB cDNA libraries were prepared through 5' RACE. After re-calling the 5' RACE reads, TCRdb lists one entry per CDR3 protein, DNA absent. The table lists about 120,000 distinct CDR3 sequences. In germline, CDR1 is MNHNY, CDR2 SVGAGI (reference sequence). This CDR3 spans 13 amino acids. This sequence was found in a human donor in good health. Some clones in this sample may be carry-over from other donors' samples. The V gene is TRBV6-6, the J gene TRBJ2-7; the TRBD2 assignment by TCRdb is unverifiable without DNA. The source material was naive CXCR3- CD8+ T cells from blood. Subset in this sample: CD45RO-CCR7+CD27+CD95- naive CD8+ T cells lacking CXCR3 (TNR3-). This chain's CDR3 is CASSSSRSYEQYF.